This T cell receptor beta chain was identified during a study of T-cell reconstitution after alpha-beta-depleted transplantation in children listed by TCRdb under 2016. General notes on the study: T-cell immune reconstitution after TCRalphabeta/CD19-depleted allogeneic hematopoietic cell transplantation in children was quantitatively tracked in the study by means of TCR repertoire profiling.

Libraries came from PCR. Reads for this sample came from an Illumina HiSeq 2500. Molecular barcoding was employed in the preparation of TCR libraries, with unique molecular identifiers being used to normalize TCRbeta repertoire quantification. The public reads were reanalyzed by TCRdb: fastp trimming at Q25, MiXCR alignment, in-frame beta chains only. Rows with one shared CDR3 protein collapse into an entry with the most common genes and DNA. The sample includes about 610,000 distinct CDR3 sequences, with over 9.5% observed a single time. About 4% of the sample is held by the ten biggest clonotypes. The table lists this clonotype with many counts. It has no known antigen specificity. A junction boundary mismatches the germline segment, possibly from a read error. The germline V gene (reference sequence) supplies CDR1 SEHNR and CDR2 FQNEAQ. Its CDR3 holds 12 amino acids, cysteine through phenylalanine. Here the CDR3 DNA is all that survives: 36 bases in frame from base 1.

The chain employs TRBV7-9 and TRBJ2-1; no D gene is confidently identified. Sample: PBMCs from the stem cell graft donor, taken from the stem cell graft. The receptor's source is a human donor who donated a stem cell graft to a child with acute myeloid leukemia. This receptor has the CDR3 CASSLVGDEQFF. The DNA sequence reads TGCGCCAGCAGCTTGGTTGGGGATGAGCAGTTCTTC.